This T cell receptor beta chain came from a study of immune heterogeneity within non-small cell lung tumors. Study-wide findings and caveats: Identical dominant CDR3 beta clonotypes recurred among a patient's tumor sites, alongside site-unique high-frequency clones. Individual patients had largely distinct high-frequency T-cell receptor beta clonotypes.

Multiplex PCR (32 V and 13 J primers) was used to amplify the TCR beta CDR3. TCRdb ran MiXCR on the multiplex PCR reads and lists one entry per CDR3 protein. The sample consists of 21,000 or so distinct CDR3 sequences, around 27% of them appearing once. The germline gives CDR1 KGHSH, CDR2 LQKENI. The CDR3 runs to 16 residues. Trimming removed 0 bases from V and 5 bases from J, with 16 bases in between. This clonotype has at least ten counts. Its antigen is unknown. Template input was genomic DNA from bulk tumor (600 ng per sample). Several biopsies per primary tumor were taken during surgery, spaced as far apart as possible. Undergoing curative surgery were patients whose non-small cell lung cancer was untreated and newly diagnosed. There were under 19 donors in total. They were all newly diagnosed non-small cell lung cancer patients undergoing surgery with curative intent.

The gene calls are TRBV18 and TRBJ1-1; D is ambiguous. This clonotype was obtained from a man aged 35-49 years with non-small cell lung cancer. Material: lung tumor tissue. CDR3 bases: TGTGCCAGCTCACCACCGAACATTCCTTTTGGGACTGAAGCTTTCTTT. Protein sequence: CASSPPNIPFGTEAFF. Based on the CDR3 plus reference TRBV18 and TRBJ1-1, the full variable domain is NAGVMQNPRHLVRRRGQEARLRCSPMKGHSHVYWYRQLPEEGLKFMVYLQKENIIDESGMPKERFSAEFPKEGPSILRIQQVVRGDSAAYFCASSPPNIPFGTEAFFGQGTRLTVV.